Sequencing of this T cell receptor beta chain was carried out in a study of cytomegalovirus exposure and HLA in healthy donors. Germline-derived CDR1 and CDR2 are SGHNT and YYREEE (reference sequence). The CDR3 spans 16 residues. Unmatched junction bases numbered 9, after V lost 4 bases and J lost 2 bases. With 60 Vbeta and 13 Jbeta primers, the PCR was carried out. Some clones are missing from TCRdb's copy, which holds only in-frame ones; the method was immunoSEQ multiplex PCR. The repertoire consists of roughly 120,000 clones, with 75% to 85% occurring once and the leading ten covering roughly 2%. The sample comprised PBMCs. The chain carries TRBV5-4 and TRBJ2-5, with TRBD2 matching over 9 bases. The receptor was derived from a man aged 18 to 35 in good health and CMV-seronegative. CDR3 region: CASSPRLAESQETQYF. In nucleotides, the CDR3 is TGTGCCAGCAGCCCAAGACTAGCGGAGTCTCAAGAGACCCAGTACTTC.